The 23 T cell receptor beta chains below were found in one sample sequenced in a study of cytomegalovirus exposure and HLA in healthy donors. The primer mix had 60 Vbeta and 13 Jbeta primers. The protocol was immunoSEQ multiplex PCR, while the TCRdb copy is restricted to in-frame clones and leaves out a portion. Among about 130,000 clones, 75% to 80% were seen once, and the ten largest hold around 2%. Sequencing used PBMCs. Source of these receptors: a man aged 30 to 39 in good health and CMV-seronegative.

CDR3 amino acids: CASSPKTLTGYSNQPQHF. The CDR3, as DNA: TGTGCCAGCAGTCCGAAAACACTAACAGGTTATAGCAATCAGCCCCAGCATTTT. V is TRBV27 and J is TRBJ1-5, with D possibly TRBD1 on 5 matching bases. The CDR3 loop spans 18 amino acids. CDR1 and CDR2 from the germline V gene are MNHEY and SMNVEV (reference sequence). V lost 5 bases and J lost 0, with 20 bases in between.

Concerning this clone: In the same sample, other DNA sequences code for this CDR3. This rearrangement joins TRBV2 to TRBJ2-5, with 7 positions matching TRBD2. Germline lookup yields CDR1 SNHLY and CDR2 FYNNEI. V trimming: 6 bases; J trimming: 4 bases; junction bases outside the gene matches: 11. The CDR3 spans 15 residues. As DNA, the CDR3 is TGTGCCAGCAGAAGACTAGCAGGAGAACTAGAGACCCAGTACTTC. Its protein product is CASRRLAGELETQYF.

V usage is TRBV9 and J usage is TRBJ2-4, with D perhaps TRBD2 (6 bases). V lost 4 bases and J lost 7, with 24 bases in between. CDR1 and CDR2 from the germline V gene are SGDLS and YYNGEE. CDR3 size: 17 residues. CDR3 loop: CASSLEPGGVSPNIQYF. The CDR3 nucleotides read TGTGCCAGCAGCTTGGAGCCCGGCGGGGTCAGTCCGAACATTCAGTACTTC.

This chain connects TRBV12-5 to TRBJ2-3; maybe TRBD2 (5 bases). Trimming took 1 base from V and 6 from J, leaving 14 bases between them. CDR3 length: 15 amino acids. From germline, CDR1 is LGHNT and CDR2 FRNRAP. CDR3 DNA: TGTGCTAGTGGTTTGGGCCAAGGAGCGGCTGATACGCAGTATTTT. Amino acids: CASGLGQGAADTQYF.

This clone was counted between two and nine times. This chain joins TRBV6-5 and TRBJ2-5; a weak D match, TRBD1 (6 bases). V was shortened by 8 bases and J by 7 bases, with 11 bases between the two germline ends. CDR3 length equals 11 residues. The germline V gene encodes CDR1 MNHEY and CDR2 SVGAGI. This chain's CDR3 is CASSQGGTQYF. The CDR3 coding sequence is TGTGCCAGCTCCCAAGGGGGGACCCAGTACTTC.

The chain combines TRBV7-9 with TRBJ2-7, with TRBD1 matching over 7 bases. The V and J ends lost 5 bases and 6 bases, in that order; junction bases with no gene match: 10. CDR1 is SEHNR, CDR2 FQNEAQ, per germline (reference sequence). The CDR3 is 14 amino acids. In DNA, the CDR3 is TGTGCCAGCAGCGAAACAGGGGCCTTATCCGAGCAGTACTTC. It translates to CASSETGALSEQYF.

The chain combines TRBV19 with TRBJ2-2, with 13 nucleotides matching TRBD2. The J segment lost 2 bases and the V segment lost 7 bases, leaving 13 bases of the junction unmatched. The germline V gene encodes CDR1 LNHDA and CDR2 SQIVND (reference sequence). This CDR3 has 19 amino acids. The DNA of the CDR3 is TGTGCCAGTACCCTAGGGACTAGCGGGATCTGGGCTAACACCGGGGAGCTGTTTTTT. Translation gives CASTLGTSGIWANTGELFF.

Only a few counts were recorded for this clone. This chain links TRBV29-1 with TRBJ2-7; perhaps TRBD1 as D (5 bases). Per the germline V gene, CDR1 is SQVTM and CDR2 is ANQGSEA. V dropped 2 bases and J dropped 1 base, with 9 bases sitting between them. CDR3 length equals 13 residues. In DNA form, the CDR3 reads TGCAGCGTTGAAAGGGGAAGTTCCTACGAGCAGTACTTC. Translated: CSVERGSSYEQYF.

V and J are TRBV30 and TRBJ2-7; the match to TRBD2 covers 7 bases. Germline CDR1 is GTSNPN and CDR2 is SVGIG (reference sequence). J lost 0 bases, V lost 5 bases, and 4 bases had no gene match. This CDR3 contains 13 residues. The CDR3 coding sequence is TGTGCCTGGTCATCTAGCGGCTCCTACGAGCAGTACTTC. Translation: CAWSSSGSYEQYF.

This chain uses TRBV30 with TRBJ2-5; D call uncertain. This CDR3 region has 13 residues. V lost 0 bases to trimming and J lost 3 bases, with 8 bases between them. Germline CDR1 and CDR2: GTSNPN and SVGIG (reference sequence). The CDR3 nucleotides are TGTGCCTGGAGTGTATCAGATAAAGAGACCCAGTACTTC. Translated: CAWSVSDKETQYF.

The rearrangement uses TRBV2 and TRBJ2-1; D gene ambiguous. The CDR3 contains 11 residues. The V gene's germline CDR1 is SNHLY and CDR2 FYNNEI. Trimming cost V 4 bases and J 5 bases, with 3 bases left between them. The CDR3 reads CASSANNEQFF. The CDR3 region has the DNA TGTGCCAGCAGTGCTAACAATGAGCAGTTCTTC.

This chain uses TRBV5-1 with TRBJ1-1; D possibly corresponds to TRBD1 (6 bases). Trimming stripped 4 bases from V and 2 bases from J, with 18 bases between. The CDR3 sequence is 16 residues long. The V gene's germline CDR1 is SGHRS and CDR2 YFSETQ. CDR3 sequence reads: CASSLFPGTPNTEAFF. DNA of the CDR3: TGCGCCAGCAGCCTATTCCCCGGGACACCCAACACTGAAGCTTTCTTT. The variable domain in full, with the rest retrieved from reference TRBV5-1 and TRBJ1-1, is KAGVTQTPRYLIKTRGQQVTLSCSPISGHRSVSWYQQTPGQGLQFLFEYFSETQRNKGNFPGRFSGRQFSNSRSEMNVSTLELGDSALYLCASSLFPGTPNTEAFFGQGTRLTVV.

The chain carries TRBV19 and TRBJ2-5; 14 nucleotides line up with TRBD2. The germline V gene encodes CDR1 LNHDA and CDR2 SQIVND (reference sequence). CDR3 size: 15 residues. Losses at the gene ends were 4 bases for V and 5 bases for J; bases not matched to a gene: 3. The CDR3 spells CASSTGLAGVETQYF. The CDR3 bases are TGTGCCAGTAGTACGGGACTAGCGGGAGTGGAGACCCAGTACTTC. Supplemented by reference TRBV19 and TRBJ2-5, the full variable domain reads DGGITQSPKYLFRKEGQNVTLSCEQNLNHDAMYWYRQDPGQGLRLIYYSQIVNDFQKGDIAEGYSVSREKKESFPLTVTSAQKNPTAFYLCASSTGLAGVETQYFGPGTRLLVL.

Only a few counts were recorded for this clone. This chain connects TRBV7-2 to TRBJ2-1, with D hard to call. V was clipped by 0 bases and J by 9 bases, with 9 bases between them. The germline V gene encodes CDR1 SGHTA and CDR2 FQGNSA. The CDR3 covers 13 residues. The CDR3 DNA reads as TGTGCCAGCAGCTTAGCTCCTCCCCGTGAGCAGTTCTTC. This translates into CASSLAPPREQFF.

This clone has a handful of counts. In DNA form, the CDR3 reads TGTGCCAGCAGTGATAAGCGGGAGGCCTGGTATGAGCAGTTCTTC. It yields the protein CASSDKREAWYEQFF. The chain recombines TRBV25-1 with TRBJ2-1, with 9 bases lining up with TRBD2. Germline V CDR1 and CDR2: MGHDK, SYGVNS. The CDR3 runs 15 residues. Germline trimming cut 3 bases from V and 8 bases from J; bases unmatched to any gene: 8.

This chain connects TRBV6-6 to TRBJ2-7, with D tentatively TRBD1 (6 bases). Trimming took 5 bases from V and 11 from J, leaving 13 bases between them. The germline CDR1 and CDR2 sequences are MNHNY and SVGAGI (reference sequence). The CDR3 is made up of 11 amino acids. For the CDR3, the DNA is TGTGCCAGCAGTCCTGGGACAATGGAGTACTTC. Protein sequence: CASSPGTMEYF.

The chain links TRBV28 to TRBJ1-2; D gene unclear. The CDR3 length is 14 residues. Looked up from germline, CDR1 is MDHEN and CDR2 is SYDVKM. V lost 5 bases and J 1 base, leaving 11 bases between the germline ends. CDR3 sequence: CASSVVAINYGYTF. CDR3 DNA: TGTGCCAGCAGTGTCGTAGCTATTAACTATGGCTACACCTTC.

The CDR3 coding sequence is TGTGCCAGCAGGTTAGAGAGGGCGGGAGGAACCTACAATGAGCAGTTCTTC. Translation gives CASRLERAGGTYNEQFF. The chain is built from TRBV27 and TRBJ2-1, with TRBD2 matching 8 bases. The germline gives CDR1 MNHEY, CDR2 SMNVEV (reference sequence). The CDR3 has 17 amino acids. V lost 6 bases, J lost 2 bases, and 12 bases stayed unmatched.

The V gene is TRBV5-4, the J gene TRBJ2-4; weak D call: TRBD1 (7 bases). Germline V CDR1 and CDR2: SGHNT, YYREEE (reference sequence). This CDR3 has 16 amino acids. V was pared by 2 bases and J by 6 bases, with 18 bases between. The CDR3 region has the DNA TGTGCCAGCAGCTTCGGCCAGGGGGGCCAAGGAAACATTCAGTACTTC. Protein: CASSFGQGGQGNIQYF.

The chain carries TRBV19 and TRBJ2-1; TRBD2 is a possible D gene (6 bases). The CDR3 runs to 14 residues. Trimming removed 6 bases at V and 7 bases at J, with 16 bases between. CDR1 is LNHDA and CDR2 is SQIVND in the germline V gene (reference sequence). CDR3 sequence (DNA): TGTGCCAGTAGCAACTACCTGACTAGGAATGAGCAGTTCTTC. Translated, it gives CASSNYLTRNEQFF.

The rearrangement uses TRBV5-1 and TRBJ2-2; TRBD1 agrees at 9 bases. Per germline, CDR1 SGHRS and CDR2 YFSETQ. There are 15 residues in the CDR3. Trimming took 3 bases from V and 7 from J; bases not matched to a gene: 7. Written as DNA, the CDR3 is TGCGCCAGCAGCTACGGGACAGGGAGTATCGGGGAGCTGTTTTTT. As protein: CASSYGTGSIGELFF.

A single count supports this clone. CDR3 coding DNA: TGTGCCTGGACCGGACGGGGGTCTCCCTCCTACGAGCAGTACTTC. Amino acids: CAWTGRGSPSYEQYF. V and J are TRBV30 and TRBJ2-7, with D tentatively TRBD2 (6 bases). The V gene's germline CDR1 is GTSNPN and CDR2 SVGIG (reference sequence). The CDR3 has 15 amino acids. Deletions cut 4 bases from V and 0 bases from J, with 16 bases between. The complete variable domain, with remaining parts taken from reference TRBV30 and TRBJ2-7, reads SQTIHQWPATLVQPVGSPLSLECTVEGTSNPNLYWYRQAAGRGLQLLFYSVGIGQISSEVPQNLSASRPQDRQFILSSKKLLLSDSGFYLCAWTGRGSPSYEQYFGPGTRLTVT.

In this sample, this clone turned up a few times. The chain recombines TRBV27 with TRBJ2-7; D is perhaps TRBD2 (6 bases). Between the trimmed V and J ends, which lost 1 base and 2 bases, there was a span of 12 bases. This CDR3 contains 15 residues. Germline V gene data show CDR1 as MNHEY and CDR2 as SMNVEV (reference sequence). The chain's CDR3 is CASSLWASDTYEQYF. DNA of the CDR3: TGTGCCAGCAGTTTATGGGCTAGCGACACCTACGAGCAGTACTTC.